This passage covers 6 T cell receptor beta chains from one sample sequenced in a study of T cells in women clearing cervical HPV infection. The data were produced by immunoSEQ multiplex PCR, yet TCRdb's version contains in-frame clones alone and is incomplete. The repertoire shows some 21,000 clones; the top ten hold 2.7%. Input material: blood buffy coat. The receptors were sampled from a woman between 18 and 70 years old with a cervical HPV16 infection that either progressed to CIN3+ or cleared (not recorded which).

With respect to this clone: The DNA ends 3 residues before the CDR3 does, and the rest of the CDR3 is filled in from the germline J gene. The J gene is TRBJ1-2, the V gene TRBV4-1, with a weak D call TRBD1 (6 bases). The CDR3 runs 15 residues. CDR1 is MGHRA, CDR2 YSYEKL, per germline. V was trimmed by 5 bases and J by 2 bases, leaving 15 bases between them. CDR3 DNA (partial): TGCGCCAGCAGCTACGAGGACAGTACGAACTATGGC. Amino acid sequence: CASSYEDSTNYG. The CDR3, in full, reads CASSYEDSTNYGYTF.

A word on this clone: Read coverage stops 3 residues before the CDR3 terminus; the germline J gene supplies the remainder. The V gene is TRBV30, the J gene TRBJ1-1; no clear D gene. Germline-derived CDR1 and CDR2 are GTSNPN and SVGIG (reference sequence). The V gene lost 4 bases and the J gene lost 1 base, with 7 bases spanning the gap. The CDR3 is 12 residues long. Incomplete CDR3 DNA: TGTGCCTGGACCCCCTGGAACACTGAA. Translating it yields CAWTPWNTE. The entire CDR3 protein is CAWTPWNTEAFF.

Comment on this clone: The read ends 3 residues shy of where the CDR3 ends; the end is completed using the germline J gene. This chain joins TRBV6-4 and TRBJ1-2, with D unresolved. Per germline, CDR1 MRHNA and CDR2 SNTAGT. This CDR3 has 11 residues. The sequenced CDR3 bases are TGTGCCAGCAGTGGAGGGTTAGGC. It specifies CASSGGLG. The entire CDR3 protein is CASSGGLGYTF.

Turning to this clone: Read coverage stops 3 residues before the CDR3 terminus; the germline J gene supplies the remainder. V is TRBV5-6 and J is TRBJ1-1, with 8 positions matching TRBD1. CDR1 is SGHDT and CDR2 is YYEEEE in the germline V gene. This CDR3 comprises 14 residues. Trimming at V came to 4 bases and at J to 0 bases, leaving 2 bases not matched to a gene. The sequenced CDR3 bases are TGTGCCAGCAGCATGGGACAGGTGAACACTGAA. Its translation is CASSMGQVNTE. The full CDR3 reads CASSMGQVNTEAFF.

Points on this clone: The read stops 3 residues short of the end of the CDR3; the missing end is completed from the germline J gene. The rearrangement links TRBV18 to TRBJ2-6; 8 bases are a match to TRBD2. Losses at the gene ends were 3 bases for V and 4 bases for J; bases not matched to a gene: 11. CDR3 length: 18 amino acids. From germline, CDR1 is KGHSH and CDR2 LQKENI. The CDR3 spells CASSPSGTLGYGANVLTF. The sequenced CDR3 bases are TGTGCCAGCTCACCTAGCGGGACACTAGGTTACGGGGCCAACGTC.

For this clone: Read coverage stops 3 residues before the CDR3 terminus; the germline J gene supplies the remainder. This chain uses TRBV27 with TRBJ2-1, with 7 nucleotides matching TRBD2. The V segment lost 5 bases and the J segment 4 bases; nucleotides outside the gene matches: 5. CDR3 length equals 14 residues. The V gene's germline CDR1 is MNHEY and CDR2 SMNVEV (reference sequence). The CDR3 loop reads CASSGLGLYNEQFF. The DNA read from the CDR3 is TGTGCCAGCAGTGGACTAGGATTATACAATGAG.